This TCR beta chain was recorded in a study of vaccination effects on CD4 cells after COVID-19. Turning to the study itself: The authors sampled a few convalescent patients early and late after vaccination. Sampling occurred a median 72 days post second dose, range 14 to 241.

Profiled with immunoSEQ multiplex PCR; TCRdb holds only in-frame clones, not every one. In the table there are around 50,000 clones, nearly 75% of which are singletons. Following culture for approximately ten days, CD4+ T cells were isolated. Infection with SARS-CoV-2 occurred in the person between March and December 2020, and PCR confirmed it. Two doses of BNT162b2 or mRNA-1273 vaccine were administered to participants. This CDR3 has 16 amino acids. Germline V gene sequence: CDR1 MDHEN, CDR2 SYDVKM. The V segment lost 4 bases and the J segment 8 bases; nucleotides outside the gene matches: 11. Study-level results: Late post-vaccination, clones induced by infection and those induced by vaccine underwent marked clonal contraction.

Points on this clone: Its antigen is not identified.

This clonotype was sampled from a human donor who had a prior SARS-CoV-2 infection. The chain couples TRBV28 to TRBJ1-4; 9 positions agree with TRBD1. This specimen was CD4+ T cells from PBMCs cultured without peptide, taken after COVID-19 vaccination. CDR3 sequence reads: CASSSGTGFRWEKLFF. In nucleotides, the CDR3 is TGTGCCAGCAGTTCCGGGACAGGGTTCCGATGGGAAAAACTGTTTTTT.